This is a list of T cell receptor beta chains from one sample in a study of blood T cell repertoires in COVID-19. Libraries were prepared by immunoSEQ multiplex PCR; TCRdb keeps only in-frame clonotypes and omits some of them. The sample includes around 95,000 clones, just over 85% of them seen just once. The specimen sequenced was peripheral blood. These TCRs come from a human donor in a cohort sampled during active COVID-19. Each CDR3 is given with its conserved first and last residue. The D gene is left open where the match is weak. The size of a clone is reported for some rows only, either as once, few or many, or as a class for expanded clones.

clone size: .
D gene: .
J gene: TRBJ1-5
V gene: TRBV12-3/TRBV12-4
CDR3 DNA: TGTGCCAGCAGTTTATCCGGGGGTCAGCCCCAGCATTTT
CDR3 protein: CASSLSGGQPQHF

clone size: .
D gene: .
J gene: TRBJ2-5
V gene: TRBV5-4
CDR3 DNA: TGTGCCAGCAGCCCTCAGGCGGGTGCGGAGACCCAGTACTTC
CDR3 protein: CASSPQAGAETQYF

clone size: .
D gene: .
J gene: TRBJ2-3
V gene: TRBV9
CDR3 DNA: TGTGCCAGCAGCGTGACCGGGACACCGGATTTAGATACGCAGTATTTT
CDR3 protein: CASSVTGTPDLDTQYF

clone size: .
D gene: .
J gene: TRBJ2-1
V gene: TRBV27
CDR3 DNA: TGTGCCAGCAGTCTCCGTACCAGCTCCTACAATGAGCAGTTCTTC
CDR3 protein: CASSLRTSSYNEQFF

clone size: .
D gene: .
J gene: TRBJ2-7
V gene: TRBV6-5
CDR3 DNA: TGTGCCAGCAGTTACTCGAAGCGCCGGGGAGACGAGCAGTACTTC
CDR3 protein: CASSYSKRRGDEQYF

clone size: .
D gene: TRBD1
J gene: TRBJ1-1
V gene: TRBV11-3
CDR3 DNA: TGTGCCAGCAGCTCGACAGGGGGGGATACTTTCTTT
CDR3 protein: CASSSTGGDTFF

clone size: few
D gene: TRBD1
J gene: TRBJ2-7
V gene: TRBV5-1
CDR3 DNA: TGCGCCAGCAGCGACAGGGTTGCCTACGAGCAGTACTTC
CDR3 protein: CASSDRVAYEQYF

clone size: once
D gene: .
J gene: TRBJ2-3
V gene: TRBV7-3
CDR3 DNA: TGTGCCAGCAGCTTCTCTAGCACAGATACGCAGTATTTT
CDR3 protein: CASSFSSTDTQYF

clone size: .
D gene: TRBD2
J gene: TRBJ2-7
V gene: TRBV3-1/TRBV3-2
CDR3 DNA: TGTTGGCGTCCGGGGGCGGGAGGGCCTATGAGGCAGTACTTC
CDR3 protein: CWRPGAGGPMRQYF

clone size: .
D gene: TRBD1
J gene: TRBJ2-5
V gene: TRBV7-2
CDR3 DNA: TGTGCCAGCAGCTTAGGGGGACAGGCCGAAGAGACCCAGTACTTC
CDR3 protein: CASSLGGQAEETQYF

clone size: .
D gene: TRBD1
J gene: TRBJ1-5
V gene: TRBV18
CDR3 DNA: TGTGCCAGCTCACCACATCCCCGGGACAGACATTTT
CDR3 protein: CASSPHPRDRHF

clone size: .
D gene: .
J gene: TRBJ2-3
V gene: TRBV9
CDR3 DNA: TGTGCCAGCAGCGTAGGTAGCAGGACGGGGGATACGCAGTATTTT
CDR3 protein: CASSVGSRTGDTQYF

clone size: .
D gene: .
J gene: TRBJ1-1
V gene: TRBV3-1/TRBV3-2
CDR3 DNA: TGTGCCAGCAGCCAAGGTACAGGGATAGACACTGAAGCTTTCTTT
CDR3 protein: CASSQGTGIDTEAFF

clone size: .
D gene: TRBD1
J gene: TRBJ1-2
V gene: TRBV5-4
CDR3 DNA: TGTGCCAGCAGCTTGGGAAGGGACAGGGGAAGGGGCTACACCTTC
CDR3 protein: CASSLGRDRGRGYTF

clone size: .
D gene: .
J gene: TRBJ2-3
V gene: TRBV13
CDR3 DNA: TGTGCCAGCAGCTCCCGGCGAGGTACGCAGTATTTT
CDR3 protein: CASSSRRGTQYF

clone size: .
D gene: .
J gene: TRBJ1-2
V gene: TRBV28
CDR3 DNA: TGTGCCAGCCATCCCTCGGGCAGGGTTAGGTATGGCTACACCTTC
CDR3 protein: CASHPSGRVRYGYTF

clone size: .
D gene: .
J gene: TRBJ1-5
V gene: TRBV4-1
CDR3 DNA: TGCGCCAGCAGCCAAGATAAGGGTACTGGGGGCCGCAATCAGCCCCAGCATTTT
CDR3 protein: CASSQDKGTGGRNQPQHF

clone size: .
D gene: TRBD1
J gene: TRBJ2-1
V gene: TRBV12-5
CDR3 DNA: TGTGCTAGTGGTTCCCTCCTGGGACAGGGCCATGAGCAGTTCTTC
CDR3 protein: CASGSLLGQGHEQFF

clone size: .
D gene: TRBD1
J gene: TRBJ1-1
V gene: TRBV4-1
CDR3 DNA: TGCGCCAGCAGCCAATGGACAGGTCGTGGAACTGAAGCTTTCTTT
CDR3 protein: CASSQWTGRGTEAFF

clone size: .
D gene: TRBD1
J gene: TRBJ1-5
V gene: TRBV19
CDR3 DNA: TGTGCCAGTAGTCTCCTACAGGGGGCATCGATTCAGCCCCAGCATTTT
CDR3 protein: CASSLLQGASIQPQHF

clone size: .
D gene: .
J gene: TRBJ1-5
V gene: TRBV28
CDR3 DNA: TGTGCCAGCAGTTTAACCAGGGCCCTCAATCAGCCCCAGCATTTT
CDR3 protein: CASSLTRALNQPQHF

clone size: .
D gene: TRBD1
J gene: TRBJ2-3
V gene: TRBV7-7
CDR3 DNA: TGTGCCAGCAGCCCCACGACAGGGATCACAGATACGCAGTATTTT
CDR3 protein: CASSPTTGITDTQYF

clone size: .
D gene: .
J gene: TRBJ2-7
V gene: TRBV28
CDR3 DNA: TGTGCCAGCAATCTGACACCTTCCTACGAGCAGTACTTC
CDR3 protein: CASNLTPSYEQYF

clone size: .
D gene: .
J gene: TRBJ2-1
V gene: TRBV13
CDR3 DNA: TGTGCCAGCCGGAGGGCCCTGAATCAAGAGCAGTTCTTC
CDR3 protein: CASRRALNQEQFF

clone size: once
D gene: TRBD2
J gene: TRBJ2-1
V gene: TRBV11-2
CDR3 DNA: TGTGCCAGCAGCCTGTCCCGGAGACTAGCGTACAATGAGCAGTTCTTC
CDR3 protein: CASSLSRRLAYNEQFF

clone size: once
D gene: .
J gene: TRBJ2-7
V gene: TRBV6-6
CDR3 DNA: TGTGCCAGCAGTTCGAGAGGGTTAGAGTACGAGCAGTACTTC
CDR3 protein: CASSSRGLEYEQYF

clone size: .
D gene: .
J gene: TRBJ2-3
V gene: TRBV18
CDR3 DNA: TGTGCCAGCTCTCTGGGAGGCACAGATACGCAGTATTTT
CDR3 protein: CASSLGGTDTQYF

clone size: .
D gene: TRBD2
J gene: TRBJ2-1
V gene: TRBV4-3
CDR3 DNA: TGCGCCAGCAGCCCGAGGACTAGCGGGAGTTTAGGCACCTACAATGAGCAGTTCTTC
CDR3 protein: CASSPRTSGSLGTYNEQFF

clone size: .
D gene: TRBD2
J gene: TRBJ2-1
V gene: TRBV30
CDR3 DNA: TGTGCCTGGAGTGTACACGGGACTAGCGGGAGCCGAAACAATGAGCAGTTCTTC
CDR3 protein: CAWSVHGTSGSRNNEQFF

clone size: .
D gene: .
J gene: TRBJ2-2
V gene: TRBV3-1/TRBV3-2
CDR3 DNA: TGTGCCAGCAGCTTAATTGGCGGAGATACCGGGGAGCTGTTTTTT
CDR3 protein: CASSLIGGDTGELFF

clone size: .
D gene: .
J gene: TRBJ1-4
V gene: TRBV5-6
CDR3 DNA: TGTGCCAGCAGCAAAAGAGGGGGGGCTAATGAAAAACTGTTTTTT
CDR3 protein: CASSKRGGANEKLFF

clone size: .
D gene: .
J gene: TRBJ2-1
V gene: TRBV11-2
CDR3 DNA: TGTGCCAGCAGCTTAGCACGGACACAGTCTTCCTACAATGAGCAGTTCTTC
CDR3 protein: CASSLARTQSSYNEQFF

clone size: .
D gene: .
J gene: TRBJ1-1
V gene: TRBV9
CDR3 DNA: TGTGCCAGCAGCGTAGGGGGAAGTACAGGGCTCACTGAAGCTTTCTTT
CDR3 protein: CASSVGGSTGLTEAFF

clone size: .
D gene: .
J gene: TRBJ2-5
V gene: TRBV3-1/TRBV3-2
CDR3 DNA: TGTGCCAGCAGCCGGTTGGGGGGTGAAGAGACCCAGTACTTC
CDR3 protein: CASSRLGGEETQYF

clone size: .
D gene: TRBD2
J gene: TRBJ2-7
V gene: TRBV7-2
CDR3 DNA: TGTGCCAGCAGCTTATTATCGGCGGGAGGTCTTACCCGGCAGTACTTC
CDR3 protein: CASSLLSAGGLTRQYF

clone size: once
D gene: TRBD1
J gene: TRBJ2-3
V gene: TRBV24-1
CDR3 DNA: TGTGCCACCAGTGATTTTACAGGGGGCGAAGTGGATACGCAGTATTTT
CDR3 protein: CATSDFTGGEVDTQYF

clone size: .
D gene: TRBD2
J gene: TRBJ2-7
V gene: TRBV7-2
CDR3 DNA: TGTGCCAGCAGCTTAGTTCTAGCGGGGTACTACGAGCAGTACTTC
CDR3 protein: CASSLVLAGYYEQYF

clone size: .
D gene: .
J gene: TRBJ2-2
V gene: TRBV2
CDR3 DNA: TGTGCCAGCCTACGCCTTGACGGGGGGGAGCTGTTTTTT
CDR3 protein: CASLRLDGGELFF

clone size: .
D gene: TRBD2
J gene: TRBJ2-1
V gene: TRBV27
CDR3 DNA: TGTGCCAGCAGTTTATGGGGTAGCGGGGGCTCCTACAATGAGCAGTTCTTC
CDR3 protein: CASSLWGSGGSYNEQFF

clone size: .
D gene: .
J gene: TRBJ2-1
V gene: TRBV5-1
CDR3 DNA: TGCGCCAGCAGCTTGGACTATTCCTCCTACAATGAGCAGTTCTTC
CDR3 protein: CASSLDYSSYNEQFF

clone size: once
D gene: .
J gene: TRBJ1-1
V gene: TRBV6-5
CDR3 DNA: TGTGCCAGCAGTATCCGGGTGGGCACTGAAGCTTTCTTT
CDR3 protein: CASSIRVGTEAFF

clone size: .
D gene: TRBD1
J gene: TRBJ2-7
V gene: TRBV7-2
CDR3 DNA: TGTGCCAGCAGCTCCGGGACAGGCCCCTACGAGCAGTACTTC
CDR3 protein: CASSSGTGPYEQYF

clone size: .
D gene: TRBD1
J gene: TRBJ1-4
V gene: TRBV27
CDR3 DNA: TGTGCCAGCAGCTTCAGGGGGACTAATGAAAAACTGTTTTTT
CDR3 protein: CASSFRGTNEKLFF

clone size: .
D gene: TRBD2
J gene: TRBJ2-1
V gene: TRBV6-5
CDR3 DNA: TGTGCCAGCAGCAGGACTAGCGGGAGCAATGAGCAGTTCTTC
CDR3 protein: CASSRTSGSNEQFF

clone size: .
D gene: .
J gene: TRBJ2-1
V gene: TRBV11-2
CDR3 DNA: TGTGCCAGCAGCTCCCGACGGGTTGAGATCTCCTACAATGAGCAGTTCTTC
CDR3 protein: CASSSRRVEISYNEQFF

clone size: once
D gene: TRBD2
J gene: TRBJ2-5
V gene: TRBV5-1
CDR3 DNA: TGCGCCAGCAAAATTAGCGGGAGAGGTGAAGAGACCCAGTACTTC
CDR3 protein: CASKISGRGEETQYF

clone size: .
D gene: TRBD1
J gene: TRBJ1-1
V gene: TRBV27
CDR3 DNA: TGTGCCAGCAGTATACAGGGGGCGCTTAGCGTAGCTTTCTTT
CDR3 protein: CASSIQGALSVAFF

clone size: .
D gene: .
J gene: TRBJ2-7
V gene: TRBV10-2
CDR3 DNA: TGCGCCAGCCTTAATGACGGGGGTCCAACCTACGAGCAGTACTTC
CDR3 protein: CASLNDGGPTYEQYF

clone size: .
D gene: .
J gene: TRBJ2-2
V gene: TRBV5-1
CDR3 DNA: TGCGCCAGCAGCGAACGGGGCGGGGAGCTGTTTTTT
CDR3 protein: CASSERGGELFF

clone size: .
D gene: .
J gene: TRBJ1-1
V gene: TRBV6-5
CDR3 DNA: TGTGCCAGCACCCTGGGAGTGAACACTGAAGCTTTCTTT
CDR3 protein: CASTLGVNTEAFF

clone size: few
D gene: TRBD1
J gene: TRBJ2-3
V gene: TRBV7-8
CDR3 DNA: TGTGCCAGCAGCTTACGGGGGACAGGTAGCACAGATACGCAGTATTTT
CDR3 protein: CASSLRGTGSTDTQYF

clone size: .
D gene: TRBD1
J gene: TRBJ2-3
V gene: TRBV7-9
CDR3 DNA: TGTGCCAGCAGCTTAGCGGGACAGTTAGATACGCAGTATTTT
CDR3 protein: CASSLAGQLDTQYF

clone size: .
D gene: .
J gene: TRBJ2-3
V gene: TRBV3-1/TRBV3-2
CDR3 DNA: TGTGCCAGCAGTGGAGGAGCTGGGGCAGATACGCAGTATTTT
CDR3 protein: CASSGGAGADTQYF

clone size: .
D gene: .
J gene: TRBJ1-5
V gene: TRBV12-5
CDR3 DNA: TGTGCTAGTGCCCTGGGGGGTCTCAATCAGCCCCAGCATTTT
CDR3 protein: CASALGGLNQPQHF

clone size: .
D gene: TRBD2
J gene: TRBJ2-1
V gene: TRBV28
CDR3 DNA: TGTGCCAGCAGTTCGACTAGCCCGGAGCAGTTCTTC
CDR3 protein: CASSSTSPEQFF

clone size: once
D gene: .
J gene: TRBJ1-1
V gene: TRBV6-6
CDR3 DNA: TGTGCCAGCAGTTCCCGGAGGGACGGCACTGAAGCTTTCTTT
CDR3 protein: CASSSRRDGTEAFF

clone size: .
D gene: .
J gene: TRBJ1-5
V gene: TRBV19
CDR3 DNA: TGTGCCAGTAAAATCCCCTCCAGCAATCAGCCCCAGCATTTT
CDR3 protein: CASKIPSSNQPQHF

clone size: .
D gene: .
J gene: TRBJ1-1
V gene: TRBV7-8
CDR3 DNA: TGTGCCAGCAGCTTAGTTTCCGGGGACTTGAACACTGAGGCTTTCTTT
CDR3 protein: CASSLVSGDLNTEAFF

clone size: .
D gene: TRBD2
J gene: TRBJ2-3
V gene: TRBV27
CDR3 DNA: TGTGCCAGCAGTCTAGGGACTAGCCCCCGCACAGATACGCAGTATTTT
CDR3 protein: CASSLGTSPRTDTQYF